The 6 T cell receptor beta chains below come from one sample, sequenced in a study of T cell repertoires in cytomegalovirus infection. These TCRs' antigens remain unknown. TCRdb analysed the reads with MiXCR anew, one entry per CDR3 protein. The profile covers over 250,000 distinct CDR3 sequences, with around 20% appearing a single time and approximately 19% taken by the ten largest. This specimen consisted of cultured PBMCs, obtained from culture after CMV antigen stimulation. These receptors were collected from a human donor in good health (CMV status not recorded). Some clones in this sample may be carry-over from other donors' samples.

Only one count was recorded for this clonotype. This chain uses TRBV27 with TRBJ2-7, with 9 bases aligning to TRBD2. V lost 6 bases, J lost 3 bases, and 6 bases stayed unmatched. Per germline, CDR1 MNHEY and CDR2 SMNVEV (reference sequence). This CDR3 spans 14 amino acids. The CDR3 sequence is CASSDSGSYYEQYF. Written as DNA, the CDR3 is TGTGCCAGCAGCGATAGCGGGAGCTACTACGAGCAGTACTTC.

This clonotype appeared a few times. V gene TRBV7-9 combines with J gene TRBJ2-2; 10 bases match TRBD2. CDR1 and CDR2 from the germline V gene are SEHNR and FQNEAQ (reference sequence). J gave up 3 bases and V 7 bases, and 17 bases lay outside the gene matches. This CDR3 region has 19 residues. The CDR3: CASTTRRLAGVEDTGELFF. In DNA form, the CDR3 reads TGTGCCAGCACCACAAGGCGGCTAGCGGGAGTCGAAGACACCGGGGAGCTGTTTTTT. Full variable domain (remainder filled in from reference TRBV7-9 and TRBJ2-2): DTGVSQNPRHKITKRGQNVTFRCDPISEHNRLYWYRQTLGQGPEFLTYFQNEAQLEKSRLLSDRFSAERPKGSFSTLEIQRTEQGDSAMYLCASTTRRLAGVEDTGELFFGEGSRLTVL.

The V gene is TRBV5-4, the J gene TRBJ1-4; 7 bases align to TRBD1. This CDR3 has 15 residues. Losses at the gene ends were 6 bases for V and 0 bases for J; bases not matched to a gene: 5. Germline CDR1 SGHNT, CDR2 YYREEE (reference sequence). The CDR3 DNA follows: TGTGCCAGCACCCTTCAGGGGGCAACTAATGAAAAACTGTTTTTT. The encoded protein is CASTLQGATNEKLFF.

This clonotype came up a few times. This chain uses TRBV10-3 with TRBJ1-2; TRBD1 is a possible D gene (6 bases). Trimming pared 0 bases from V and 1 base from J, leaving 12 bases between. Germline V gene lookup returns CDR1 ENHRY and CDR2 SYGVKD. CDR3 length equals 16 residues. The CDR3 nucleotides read TGTGCCATCAGTGAGTCGCTGACAGGCGATAACTATGGCTACACCTTC. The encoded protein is CAISESLTGDNYGYTF.

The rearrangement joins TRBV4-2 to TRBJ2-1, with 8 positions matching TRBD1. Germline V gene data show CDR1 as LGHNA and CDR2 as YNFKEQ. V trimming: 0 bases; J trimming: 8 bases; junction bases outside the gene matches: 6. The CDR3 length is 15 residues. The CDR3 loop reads CASSQDWAGGDEQFF. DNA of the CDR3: TGTGCCAGCAGCCAAGATTGGGCAGGGGGCGATGAGCAGTTCTTC.

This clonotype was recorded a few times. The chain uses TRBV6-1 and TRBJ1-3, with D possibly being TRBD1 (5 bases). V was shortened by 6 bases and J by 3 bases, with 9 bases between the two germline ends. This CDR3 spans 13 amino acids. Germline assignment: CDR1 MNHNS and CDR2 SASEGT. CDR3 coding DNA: TGTGCCAGCAGACAAGGGGTTGGAAACACCATATATTTT. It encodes CASRQGVGNTIYF.